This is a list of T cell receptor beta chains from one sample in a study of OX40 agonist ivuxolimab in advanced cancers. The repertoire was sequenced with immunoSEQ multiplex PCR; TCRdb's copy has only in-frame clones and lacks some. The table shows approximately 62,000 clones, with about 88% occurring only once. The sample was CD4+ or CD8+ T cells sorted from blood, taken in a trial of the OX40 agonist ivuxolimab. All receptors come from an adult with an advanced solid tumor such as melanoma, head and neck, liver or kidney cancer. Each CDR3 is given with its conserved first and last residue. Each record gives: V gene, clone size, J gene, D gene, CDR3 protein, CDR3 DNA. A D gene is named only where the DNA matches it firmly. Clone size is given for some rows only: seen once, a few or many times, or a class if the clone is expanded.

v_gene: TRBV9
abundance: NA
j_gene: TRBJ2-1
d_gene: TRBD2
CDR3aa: CASSAGLAGGPGEQFF
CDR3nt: TGTGCCAGCAGCGCTGGACTAGCGGGAGGGCCCGGTGAGCAGTTCTTC

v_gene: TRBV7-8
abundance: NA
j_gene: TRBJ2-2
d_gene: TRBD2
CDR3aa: CASSWGPAGGTGELFF
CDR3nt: TGTGCCAGCAGCTGGGGCCCAGCGGGAGGAACCGGGGAGCTGTTTTTT

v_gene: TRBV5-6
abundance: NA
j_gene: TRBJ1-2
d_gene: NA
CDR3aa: CASSPNPVTNYGYTF
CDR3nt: TGTGCCAGCAGCCCCAACCCCGTCACTAACTATGGCTACACCTTC

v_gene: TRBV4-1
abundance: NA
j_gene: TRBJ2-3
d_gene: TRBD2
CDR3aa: CASSQDSGVLTDTQYF
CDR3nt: TGCGCCAGCAGCCAAGATAGCGGGGTCCTCACAGATACGCAGTATTTT

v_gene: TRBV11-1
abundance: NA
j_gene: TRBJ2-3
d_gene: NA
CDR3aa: CASSLSQGYEQYF
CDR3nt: TGTGCCAGCAGCTTAAGTCAGGGCTATGAGCAGTATTTT

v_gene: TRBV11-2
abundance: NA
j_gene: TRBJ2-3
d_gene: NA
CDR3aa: CASSLGKGRGASTDTQYF
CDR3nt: TGTGCCAGCAGCTTAGGGAAGGGAAGGGGCGCTAGCACAGATACGCAGTATTTT

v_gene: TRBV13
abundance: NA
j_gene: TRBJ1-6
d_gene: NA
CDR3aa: CASSGGHGYNSPLHF
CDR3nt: TGTGCCAGCAGCGGGGGACACGGTTATAATTCACCCCTCCACTTT

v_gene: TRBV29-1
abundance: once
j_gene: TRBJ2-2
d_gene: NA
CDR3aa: CSVEAGVTGAGELFF
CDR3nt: TGCAGCGTTGAAGCGGGAGTGACTGGAGCCGGGGAGCTGTTTTTT

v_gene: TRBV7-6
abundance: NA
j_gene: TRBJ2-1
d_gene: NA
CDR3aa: CASSFGDPHEQFF
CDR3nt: TGTGCCAGCAGCTTCGGGGATCCCCATGAGCAGTTCTTC

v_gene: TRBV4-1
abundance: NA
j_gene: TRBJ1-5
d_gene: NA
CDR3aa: CASSQGRSDQPQHF
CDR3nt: TGCGCCAGCAGCCAAGGTCGGTCCGATCAGCCCCAGCATTTT

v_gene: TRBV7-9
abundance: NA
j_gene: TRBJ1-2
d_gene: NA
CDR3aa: CASSLGLDGYTF
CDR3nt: TGTGCCAGCAGCTTAGGTTTAGATGGCTACACCTTC

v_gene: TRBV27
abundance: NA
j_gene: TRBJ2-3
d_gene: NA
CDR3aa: CASLAGSSTDTQYF
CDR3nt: TGTGCCAGCCTCGCCGGGTCGAGCACAGATACGCAGTATTTT

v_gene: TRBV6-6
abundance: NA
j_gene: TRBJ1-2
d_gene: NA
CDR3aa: CASIQQEYGYTF
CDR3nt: TGTGCCAGCATCCAACAGGAGTATGGCTACACCTTC

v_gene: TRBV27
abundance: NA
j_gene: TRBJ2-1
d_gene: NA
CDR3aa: CASSFLAAGEQFF
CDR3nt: TGTGCCAGCAGTTTTTTAGCGGCGGGTGAGCAGTTCTTC

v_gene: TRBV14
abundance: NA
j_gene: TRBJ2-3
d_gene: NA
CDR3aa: CASSRLRTDTQYF
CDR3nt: TGTGCCAGCAGCCGCCTGCGCACAGATACGCAGTATTTT

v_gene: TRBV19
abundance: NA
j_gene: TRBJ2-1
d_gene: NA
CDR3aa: CASSIRGHNEQFF
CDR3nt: TGTGCCAGTAGTATCAGGGGCCACAATGAGCAGTTCTTC

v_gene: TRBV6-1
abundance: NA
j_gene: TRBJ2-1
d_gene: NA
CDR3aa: CASTGNNEQFF
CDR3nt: TGTGCCAGCACAGGGAACAATGAGCAGTTCTTC

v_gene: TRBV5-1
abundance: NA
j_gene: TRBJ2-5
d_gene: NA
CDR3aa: CASSLSIGDGETQYF
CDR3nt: TGCGCCAGCAGCTTGTCAATCGGGGATGGAGAGACCCAGTACTTC

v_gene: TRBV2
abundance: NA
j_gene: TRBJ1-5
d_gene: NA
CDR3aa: CASSLAAGANQPQHF
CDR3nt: TGTGCCAGCAGCCTAGCCGCGGGGGCAAATCAGCCCCAGCATTTT

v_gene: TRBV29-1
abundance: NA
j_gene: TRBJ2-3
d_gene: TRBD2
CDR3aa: CSVGGGLAGSISTDTQYF
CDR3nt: TGCAGCGTTGGTGGGGGACTAGCAGGATCAATTAGCACAGATACGCAGTATTTT

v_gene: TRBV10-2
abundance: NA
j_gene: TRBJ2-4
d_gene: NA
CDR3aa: CASSDLLAKNIQYF
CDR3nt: TGCGCCAGCAGTGATCTTCTAGCCAAAAACATTCAGTACTTC

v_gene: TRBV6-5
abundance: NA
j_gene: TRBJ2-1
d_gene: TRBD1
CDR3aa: CASSSQGSEQFF
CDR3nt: TGTGCCAGCAGTTCACAGGGGAGTGAGCAGTTCTTC

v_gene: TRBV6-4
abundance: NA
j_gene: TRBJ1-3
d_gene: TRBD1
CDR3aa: CASRGEGAQGNTIYF
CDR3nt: TGTGCCAGCAGGGGGGAGGGGGCGCAGGGAAACACCATATATTTT

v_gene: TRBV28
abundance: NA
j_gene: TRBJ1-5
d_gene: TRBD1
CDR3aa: CASSGQGGYQPQHF
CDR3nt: TGTGCCAGCAGTGGACAGGGCGGCTATCAGCCCCAGCATTTT

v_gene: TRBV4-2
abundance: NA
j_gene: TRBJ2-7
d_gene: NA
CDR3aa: CASSQDLGYSYEQYF
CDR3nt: TGTGCCAGCAGCCAAGATCTCGGCTATTCCTACGAGCAGTACTTC

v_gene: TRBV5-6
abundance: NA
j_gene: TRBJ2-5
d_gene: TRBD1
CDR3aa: CASSLAGTGLETQYF
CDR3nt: TGTGCCAGCAGCTTGGCCGGGACAGGGTTGGAGACCCAGTACTTC

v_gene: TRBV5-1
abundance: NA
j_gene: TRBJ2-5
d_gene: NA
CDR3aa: CASSLPEDGGRTQYF
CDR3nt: TGCGCCAGCAGCTTACCCGAGGACGGCGGTAGGACCCAGTACTTC

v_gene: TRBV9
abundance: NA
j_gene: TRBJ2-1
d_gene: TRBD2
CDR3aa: CASSLTSGNEQFF
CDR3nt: TGTGCCAGCAGCCTGACTAGCGGGAATGAGCAGTTCTTC

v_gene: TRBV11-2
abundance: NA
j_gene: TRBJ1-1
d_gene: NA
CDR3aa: CASSFLGSTEAFF
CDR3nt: TGTGCCAGCAGCTTTCTTGGGTCCACTGAAGCTTTCTTT

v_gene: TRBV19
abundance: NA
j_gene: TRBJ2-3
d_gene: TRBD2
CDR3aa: CASSWTSPDTQYF
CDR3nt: TGTGCCAGTAGTTGGACTAGCCCAGATACGCAGTATTTT

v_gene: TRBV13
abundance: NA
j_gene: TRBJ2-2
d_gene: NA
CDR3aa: CASSLITGELFF
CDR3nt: TGTGCCAGCAGCTTGATCACCGGGGAGCTGTTTTTT

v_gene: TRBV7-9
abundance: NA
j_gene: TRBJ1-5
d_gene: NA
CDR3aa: CASSLTGGNQPQHF
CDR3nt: TGTGCCAGCAGCTTAACTGGCGGTAATCAGCCCCAGCATTTT

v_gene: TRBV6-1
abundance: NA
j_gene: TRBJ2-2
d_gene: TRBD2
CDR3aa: CATISGGHTGELFF
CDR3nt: TGTGCCACTATTAGCGGGGGCCACACCGGGGAGCTGTTTTTT

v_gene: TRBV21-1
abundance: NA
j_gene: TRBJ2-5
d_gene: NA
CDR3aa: CASTLAGGAATQYF
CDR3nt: TGTGCCAGCACCCTCGCAGGAGGGGCAGCGACCCAGTACTTC

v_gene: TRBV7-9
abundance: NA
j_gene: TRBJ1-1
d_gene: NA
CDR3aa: CASSLSIRRGTEAFF
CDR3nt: TGTGCCAGCAGCTTAAGTATCCGACGTGGCACTGAAGCTTTCTTT

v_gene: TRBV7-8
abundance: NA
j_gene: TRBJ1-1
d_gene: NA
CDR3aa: CASSAPGRNTEAFF
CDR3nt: TGTGCCAGCAGCGCTCCTGGCCGGAACACTGAAGCTTTCTTT

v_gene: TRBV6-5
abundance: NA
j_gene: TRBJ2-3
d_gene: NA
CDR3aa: CASSYAGGPTDTQYF
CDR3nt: TGTGCCAGCAGTTACGCCGGCGGACCCACAGATACGCAGTATTTT

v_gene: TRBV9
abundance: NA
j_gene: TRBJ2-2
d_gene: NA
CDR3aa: CASSAPRTSANTGELFF
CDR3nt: TGTGCCAGCAGCGCACCTAGGACGAGCGCGAACACCGGGGAGCTGTTTTTT

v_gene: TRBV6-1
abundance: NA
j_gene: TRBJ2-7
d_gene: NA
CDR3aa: CASTAGLMPYEQYF
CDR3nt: TGTGCCAGCACCGCGGGACTCATGCCCTACGAGCAGTACTTC

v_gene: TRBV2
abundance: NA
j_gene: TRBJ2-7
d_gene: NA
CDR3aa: CATQRGREYEQYF
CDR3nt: TGTGCCACCCAGAGGGGCAGGGAATACGAGCAGTACTTC